This TCR beta chain is from a study of control samples from healthy donors and cancer patients (dated by TCRdb to the early 2020s). This clone is a singleton in its sample. No antigen is known for it. No per-base quality is available; no much larger clone lies one base away. The library was obtained by the immunoSEQ multiplex PCR assay. In its TCRdb copy, this immuneACCESS table keeps in-frame sequences only and misses some clones. Where compared with another copy, unresolved V genes explain less than half of these, and the others have no known cause. The table for this sample lists 400,000 to 500,000 clones; approximately 92% of them were counted only once. Of the sample, 5.5% to 8% is held by the ten largest clones. After removal of 2 bases from V and 5 bases from J, the junction retains 11 bases not matched to a gene. The CDR3, from cysteine to phenylalanine, totals 17 residues. The read is trimmed to its CDR3 DNA, 51 bases read in frame from base 1. The CDR1 and CDR2 encoded by the germline V gene (reference sequence) are SGHNT and YYREEE.

The rearranged chain carries TRBV5-4 and TRBJ2-2; 8 bases in the middle match TRBD2. Source material: PBMCs. The origin of this receptor is a man aged 35 to 55 with head and neck cancer. The nucleotide sequence reads as follows: TGTGCCAGCAGCTTCGGAAGCGGGAGCGGCTATACCGGGGAGCTGTTTTTT. Its translation reads: CASSFGSGSGYTGELFF.